This record looks at one T cell receptor (beta chain) sequence and its context. These data are taken from a study of human T cells and chemical hapten exposure. The CDR3 totals 14 residues. Germline loops: CDR1 SGHDN, CDR2 FVKESK. Trimming at V came to 6 bases and at J to 0 bases, leaving 5 bases not matched to a gene. For the library, individual cDNA molecules each received unique molecular identifiers. MiXCR, run by TCRdb on the RACE reads, gives a single entry per CDR3 protein. The sample gives 30,000 to 40,000 distinct CDR3 sequences, 4.5% to 5.5% of which show up once; 9.5% to 15% is in the top ten. The time point is: healthy volunteer bleed at 6 weeks. Researchers extracted total RNA from unfractionated whole blood.

The sample was whole blood. This TCR came from a human donor in good health. Some clones in this sample may be carry-over from other donors' samples. The chain is built from TRBV14 and TRBJ2-7, with 7 bases identical to TRBD1. In DNA form, the CDR3 reads TGTGCCAGCAGAATGACAGGGCGCTCCTACGAGCAGTACTTC. Protein: CASRMTGRSYEQYF.